This TCR beta chain is drawn from a study of long-term antiretroviral therapy in people with HIV. Study-level results: Subsequent to ART, diversity was augmented yet persisted below that of transplant donor controls.

Every specimen provided roughly 0.95-11 million cryopreserved PBMC before DNA extraction took place. A remark on this clone: What it recognizes is unknown.

The libraries were made with immunoSEQ v3.0 at survey level. TCRdb's table, derived via immunoSEQ multiplex PCR, lists solely in-frame clones and lacks some. This repertoire shows about 25,000 clones, approximately 90% found once; its top ten account for approximately 3.8%. The CDR3 sequence is 14 residues long. Trimming at V came to 5 bases and at J to 10 bases, leaving 7 bases not matched to a gene. The germline CDR1 and CDR2 sequences are ENHRY and SYGVKD. This clonotype was sampled from a woman aged 25 to 39 with HIV. The sequenced sample was unsorted PBMCs, obtained 1.9 years after starting antiretroviral therapy. This chain connects TRBV10-3 to TRBJ1-6; 8 positions agree with TRBD1. The DNA for the CDR3 is TGTGCCATCAGTCAGACAGGGGAAGGATCACCCCTCCACTTT. Encoded protein: CAISQTGEGSPLHF.